This T cell receptor beta chain was observed in a study of CD8+ T cells in alopecia areata. cDNA reverse transcribed from extracted RNA served as the sequencing template. Some clones are missing from TCRdb's copy, which holds only in-frame ones; the method was immunoSEQ multiplex PCR. The sample offers about 110,000 clones and no singletons, the top ten holding less than 20%. Points from the study as a whole: Clonality was higher in lesional than normal scalp, especially in alopecia totalis/universalis.

The sample holds a few counts of this clone. Its target is not known. This may arise from a read error, as a much more abundant clone is one base away. All gene names here are mouse names. This receptor was obtained from a C3H/HeJ mouse with alopecia areata. The strain's MHC haplotype is H2-k. Sequences were obtained from lesional skin.

The CDR3 protein is CASDSSYEQYF. The covered CDR3 bases are TGTGCCTCCGACAGCTCCTAT. The chain links TRBV31 to TRBJ2-7, with D maybe TRBD1 (5 bases). The read ends 4 residues before the CDR3 terminus; that terminus is restored from the germline J gene. The ends were cut back, 7 bases at V and 0 bases at J, with 7 bases in the middle. The germline gives CDR1 GKSSPN, CDR2 SITVG. This CDR3 is built from 11 residues.